The rows below give T cell receptor beta chains drawn from one sample of a study of early stage breast cancer tumors. Here immunoSEQ multiplex PCR was the method, and the copy in TCRdb shows in-frame clones only, minus some. The sample contains around 71,000 clones, 70% to 85% of which appear only once. Sequenced material: blood. Receptor source: a person aged 55-75 years with breast cancer. Both conserved end residues are part of each CDR3. D genes are given only for firm matches. Clone size is given for some rows only: seen once, a few or many times, or a class if the clone is expanded.

cdr3_aa	cdr3_nt	d_call	j_call	v_call	clone_size
CASRTPRFPSGGYTF	TGTGCCAGCAGGACCCCCAGGTTTCCCTCAGGGGGCTACACCTTC	NA	TRBJ1-2	TRBV27	NA
CASGHGGIDYGYTF	TGTGCCAGCGGCCATGGGGGGATCGACTATGGCTACACCTTC	NA	TRBJ1-2	TRBV28	NA
CASGAPGTQYF	TGTGCCAGCGGGGCCCCGGGGACCCAGTACTTC	NA	TRBJ2-5	TRBV6-5	NA
CASSLQGGSKNIQYF	TGCGCCAGCAGCTTGCAGGGGGGCTCCAAAAACATTCAGTACTTC	NA	TRBJ2-4	TRBV5-1	NA
CATSHPRGDSNEKLFF	TGTGCCACCAGCCATCCGAGGGGGGATTCGAATGAAAAACTGTTTTTT	NA	TRBJ1-4	TRBV15	once
CASDRGSSYNEQFF	TGTGCCAGCGACAGAGGGAGCTCCTACAATGAGCAGTTCTTC	NA	TRBJ2-1	TRBV5-6	NA
CATGDRVGGYTF	TGTGCCACCGGGGACAGGGTCGGTGGCTACACCTTC	TRBD1	TRBJ1-2	TRBV6-6	NA
CASSLFQGGGVNEAFF	TGTGCCAGCAGTTTATTCCAGGGAGGGGGGGTGAATGAAGCTTTCTTT	NA	TRBJ1-1	TRBV28	few
CASSLLFLDEQFF	TGTGCCAGCAGCTTACTTTTCCTGGATGAGCAGTTCTTC	NA	TRBJ2-1	TRBV13	NA
CASSVAREAFNEQFF	TGTGCCAGCAGCGTAGCACGGGAGGCTTTCAATGAGCAGTTCTTC	TRBD2	TRBJ2-1	TRBV9	few
CASSPPSFSYEQYF	TGTGCCAGCTCACCCCCTTCCTTTTCCTACGAGCAGTACTTC	NA	TRBJ2-7	TRBV18	NA
CASSLAGKGRSNQPQHF	TGTGCCAGCAGCTTAGCAGGGAAGGGAAGGAGCAATCAGCCCCAGCATTTT	NA	TRBJ1-5	TRBV7-8	NA
CASSLRTGGFRSSYEQYF	TGTGCCAGCAGTTTAAGGACAGGGGGCTTCAGGAGCTCCTACGAGCAGTACTTC	TRBD1	TRBJ2-7	TRBV28	NA
CASSLTPSGGRRSTDTQYF	TGTGCCAGCAGCTTAACCCCTAGCGGGGGGCGCCGTAGCACAGATACGCAGTATTTT	TRBD2	TRBJ2-3	TRBV7-3	NA
CASSVASNQPQHF	TGTGCCAGTAGTGTGGCGAGCAATCAGCCCCAGCATTTT	NA	TRBJ1-5	TRBV19	few
CASSLTSGQETQYF	TGTGCCAGCAGCTTGACTAGCGGCCAAGAGACCCAGTACTTC	TRBD2	TRBJ2-5	TRBV5-5	NA
CASSEDYYEQYF	TGTGCCAGCAGTGAGGACTACTACGAGCAGTACTTC	NA	TRBJ2-7	TRBV25-1	few
CASTGGNEQFF	TGTGCCAGCACCGGAGGCAATGAGCAGTTCTTC	NA	TRBJ2-1	TRBV28	NA
CASGGRALYNEQFF	TGTGCCAGCGGGGGGCGGGCCCTCTACAATGAGCAGTTCTTC	NA	TRBJ2-1	TRBV6-1	NA
CASSDLQDQPQHF	TGCGCCAGCAGCGACCTCCAGGATCAGCCCCAGCATTTT	NA	TRBJ1-5	TRBV4-1	NA
CSARAGSLIF	TGCAGTGCTAGAGCAGGGTCTCTTATCTTC	NA	TRBJ2-7	TRBV20-1	NA
CASSSSGTLSYNEQFF	TGTGCCAGCAGCTCCTCCGGGACACTCTCCTACAATGAGCAGTTCTTC	NA	TRBJ2-1	TRBV7-3	NA
CATSRGSLGNIQYF	TGTGCCACCAGCAGAGGGAGCCTAGGAAACATTCAGTACTTC	NA	TRBJ2-4	TRBV15	once
CASSAGGARQETQYF	TGTGCCAGCTCGGCTGGGGGAGCACGGCAAGAGACCCAGTACTTC	NA	TRBJ2-5	TRBV2	NA
CASSEALQDSYEQYF	TGTGCCAGCAGTGAAGCGCTTCAGGACTCCTACGAGCAGTACTTC	NA	TRBJ2-7	TRBV6-1	NA
CASSLIMGGRLATNEKLFF	TGTGCCAGCAGCTTAATAATGGGCGGCCGCCTTGCAACTAATGAAAAACTGTTTTTT	NA	TRBJ1-4	TRBV7-8	NA
CAWSGVEQFF	TGTGCCTGGAGTGGGGTTGAGCAGTTCTTC	NA	TRBJ2-1	TRBV30	NA
CASSEAWGGYTF	TGTGCCAGCAGCGAGGCCTGGGGGGGCTACACCTTC	NA	TRBJ1-2	TRBV28	NA
CASSPVTVFSGNTIYF	TGTGCCAGCTCACCAGTGACAGTTTTCTCTGGAAACACCATATATTTT	NA	TRBJ1-3	TRBV18	NA
CASSSQPGYEQYF	TGTGCCAGCAGCTCTCAGCCAGGATACGAGCAGTACTTC	NA	TRBJ2-7	TRBV7-3	NA
CASSLPGSQPQHF	TGTGCCAGCAGTTTGCCTGGGAGCCAGCCCCAGCATTTT	NA	TRBJ1-5	TRBV28	NA
CASSWDLTDTQYF	TGTGCCAGCAGCTGGGACCTAACAGATACGCAGTATTTT	NA	TRBJ2-3	TRBV7-2	NA
CASRRPGQGTEAFF	TGTGCCAGTCGCCGGCCGGGACAGGGGACTGAAGCTTTCTTT	TRBD1	TRBJ1-1	TRBV19	few
CASSFSGTGPGEQYF	TGTGCCAGCAGCTTCTCCGGGACAGGGCCGGGAGAGCAGTACTTC	TRBD1	TRBJ2-7	TRBV7-9	NA
CAWSVSGGEQYF	TGTGCCTGGAGTGTATCCGGCGGGGAGCAGTACTTC	NA	TRBJ2-7	TRBV30	few
CASSQELGAPYEQYF	TGTGCCAGCAGCCAAGAGCTCGGGGCGCCCTACGAGCAGTACTTC	NA	TRBJ2-7	TRBV14	NA
CASSVSGGMTEAFF	TGTGCCAGCAGCGTCAGCGGTGGTATGACTGAAGCTTTCTTT	NA	TRBJ1-1	TRBV9	NA
CASSDASQPQHF	TGTGCCAGCAGTGACGCGTCTCAGCCCCAGCATTTT	NA	TRBJ1-5	TRBV2	NA
CASNRHRSNQPQHF	TGTGCCAGCAACAGACATCGTAGCAATCAGCCCCAGCATTTT	NA	TRBJ1-5	TRBV6-6	NA
CASSPGQDTEAFF	TGTGCCAGCTCACCCGGACAGGACACTGAAGCTTTCTTT	TRBD1	TRBJ1-1	TRBV18	NA
CAWSVIGNEQFF	TGTGCCTGGAGTGTAATAGGTAATGAGCAGTTCTTC	NA	TRBJ2-1	TRBV30	NA
CASSSLRGTGRSGANVLTF	TGTGCCAGCAGTTCCCTCCGAGGGACAGGGAGGTCTGGGGCCAACGTCCTGACTTTC	TRBD1	TRBJ2-6	TRBV28	NA
CASSPGVEQYF	TGTGCCAGCTCACCAGGAGTCGAGCAGTACTTC	NA	TRBJ2-7	TRBV18	NA
CASSSGPRLEQYF	TGTGCCAGTAGTTCGGGACCGCGGTTGGAGCAGTACTTC	NA	TRBJ2-7	TRBV19	NA
CASSLAPGNTIYF	TGTGCCAGCAGCTTGGCTCCCGGAAACACCATATATTTT	NA	TRBJ1-3	TRBV5-6	NA